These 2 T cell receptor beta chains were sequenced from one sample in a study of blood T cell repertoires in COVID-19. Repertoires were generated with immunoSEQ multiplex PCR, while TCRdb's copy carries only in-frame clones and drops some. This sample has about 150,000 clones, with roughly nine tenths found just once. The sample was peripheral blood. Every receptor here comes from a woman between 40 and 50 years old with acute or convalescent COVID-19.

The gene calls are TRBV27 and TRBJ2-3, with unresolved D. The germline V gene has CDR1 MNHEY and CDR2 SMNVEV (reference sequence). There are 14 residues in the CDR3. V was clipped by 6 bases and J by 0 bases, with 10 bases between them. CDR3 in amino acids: CASSRATSTDTQYF. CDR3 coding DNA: TGTGCCAGCAGCCGCGCAACCAGCACAGATACGCAGTATTTT.

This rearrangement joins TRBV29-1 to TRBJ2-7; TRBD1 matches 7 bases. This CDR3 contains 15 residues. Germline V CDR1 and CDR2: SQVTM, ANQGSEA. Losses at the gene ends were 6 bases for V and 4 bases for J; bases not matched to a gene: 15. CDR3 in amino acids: CSVVGDRDSLYEQYF. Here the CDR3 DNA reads TGCAGCGTCGTTGGGGATCGGGACAGCCTATACGAGCAGTACTTC.